This TCR beta chain was recorded in a study of cytomegalovirus exposure and HLA in healthy donors. Vbeta (60) and Jbeta (13) primers were used in the PCR. Clones were sequenced by immunoSEQ multiplex PCR, and TCRdb holds only the in-frame ones, with some missing. The sample lists about 130,000 clones, approximately 80% seen once, with over 0.95% in the top ten. Study-wide points: Most subjects' HLA-A and HLA-B alleles were reportedly predicted from TCR beta sequences. Highest at DRB1 and lowest at HLA-C, TCR association rates differed among HLA loci in a later analysis.

Worth noting for this clone: Its matching antigen is unknown.

The CDR3 totals 15 residues. Trimming pared 6 bases from V and 0 bases from J, leaving 14 bases between. From germline, CDR1 is MNHEY and CDR2 SVGAGI. The sequenced sample consisted of PBMCs. The receptor comes from a girl aged 2-10 years in good health and CMV-seronegative. The chain couples TRBV6-5 to TRBJ1-2, with D perhaps matching TRBD1 (6 bases). CDR3 region: CASSHDRLANYGYTF. As DNA, the CDR3 is TGTGCCAGCAGCCACGACAGGTTAGCTAACTATGGCTACACCTTC.